The clone carrying this T cell receptor (beta chain) was counted ten times or more. This entry belongs to a study of CD8 T cells in ankylosing spondylitis. TCRdb independently ran MiXCR on the 5' RACE reads; one entry per CDR3 protein. The table lists roughly 250,000 distinct CDR3 sequences, 8% to 9.5% of them singletons. The CDR3 loop spans 13 amino acids. Germline V lookup: CDR1 LNHDA, CDR2 SQIVND (reference sequence). V was cut by 5 bases and J by 3 bases, with 10 bases left in between. The source is a male donor with ankylosing spondylitis or in good health (not recorded which). Sequencing was performed on blood, either unsorted or a sorted T cell fraction (not recorded which). This sequence joins TRBV19 and TRBJ2-5; D is possibly TRBD2 (6 bases). CDR3 residues: CASSLGREETQYF. DNA for the CDR3: TGTGCCAGTAGTCTCGGGAGAGAAGAGACCCAGTACTTC.